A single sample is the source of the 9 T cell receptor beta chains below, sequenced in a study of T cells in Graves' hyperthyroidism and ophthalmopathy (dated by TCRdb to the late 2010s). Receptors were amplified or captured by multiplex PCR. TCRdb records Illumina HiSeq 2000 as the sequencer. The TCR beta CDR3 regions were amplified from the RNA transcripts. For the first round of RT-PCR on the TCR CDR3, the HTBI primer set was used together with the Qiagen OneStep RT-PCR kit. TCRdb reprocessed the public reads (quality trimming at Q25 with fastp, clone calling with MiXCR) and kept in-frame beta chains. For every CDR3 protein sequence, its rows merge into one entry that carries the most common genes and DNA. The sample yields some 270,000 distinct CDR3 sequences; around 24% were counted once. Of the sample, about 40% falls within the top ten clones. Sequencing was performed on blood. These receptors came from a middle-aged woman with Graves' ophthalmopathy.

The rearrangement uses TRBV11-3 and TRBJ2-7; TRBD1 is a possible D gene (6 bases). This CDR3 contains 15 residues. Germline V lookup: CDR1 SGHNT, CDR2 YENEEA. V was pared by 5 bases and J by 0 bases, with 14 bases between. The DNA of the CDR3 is TGTGCCAGCAGCCCTAAATCGACAGGCTCCTACGAGCAGTACTTC. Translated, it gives CASSPKSTGSYEQYF.

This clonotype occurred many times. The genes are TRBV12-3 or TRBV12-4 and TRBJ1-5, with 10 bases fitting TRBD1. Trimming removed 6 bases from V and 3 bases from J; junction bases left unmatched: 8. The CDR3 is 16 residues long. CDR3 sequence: CASRTQTGGFNQPQHF. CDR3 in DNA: TGTGCCAGCAGAACTCAGACAGGGGGCTTCAATCAGCCCCAGCATTTT.

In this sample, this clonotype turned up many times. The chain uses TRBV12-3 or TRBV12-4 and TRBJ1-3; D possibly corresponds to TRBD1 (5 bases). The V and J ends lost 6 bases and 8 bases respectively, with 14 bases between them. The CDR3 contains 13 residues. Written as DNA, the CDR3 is TGTGCCAGCAGCCCTGACAGAGGGCACACCATATATTTT. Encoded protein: CASSPDRGHTIYF.

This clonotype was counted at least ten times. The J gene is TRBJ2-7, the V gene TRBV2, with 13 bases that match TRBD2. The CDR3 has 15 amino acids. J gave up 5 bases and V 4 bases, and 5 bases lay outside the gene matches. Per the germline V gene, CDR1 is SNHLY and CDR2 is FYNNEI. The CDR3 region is CASSAGTSGIHEQYF. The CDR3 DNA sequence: TGTGCCAGCAGTGCCGGGACTAGCGGGATCCACGAGCAGTACTTC.

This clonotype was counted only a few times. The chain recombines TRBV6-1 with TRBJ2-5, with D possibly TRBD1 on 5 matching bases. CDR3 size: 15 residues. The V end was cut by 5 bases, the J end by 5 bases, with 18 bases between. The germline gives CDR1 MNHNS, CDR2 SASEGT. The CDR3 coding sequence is TGTGCCAGCAGTTCAGCGCGTGGGGCTGCGGAGACCCAGTACTTC. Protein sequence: CASSSARGAAETQYF.

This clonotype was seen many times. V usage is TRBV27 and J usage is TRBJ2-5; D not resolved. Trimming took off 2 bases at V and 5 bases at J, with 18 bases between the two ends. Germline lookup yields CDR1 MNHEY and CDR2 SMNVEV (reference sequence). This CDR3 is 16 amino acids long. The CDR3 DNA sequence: TGTGCCAGCAGTTTAGAACCCGGATTCGGCCGGGAGACCCAGTACTTC. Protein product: CASSLEPGFGRETQYF.

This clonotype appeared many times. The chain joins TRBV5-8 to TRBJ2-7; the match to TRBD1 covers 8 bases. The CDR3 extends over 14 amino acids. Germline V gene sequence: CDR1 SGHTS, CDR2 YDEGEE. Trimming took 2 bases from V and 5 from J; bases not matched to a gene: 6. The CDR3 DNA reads TGTGCCAGCAGCTTCTCGGACAGGGTTCACGAGCAGTACTTC. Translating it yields CASSFSDRVHEQYF.

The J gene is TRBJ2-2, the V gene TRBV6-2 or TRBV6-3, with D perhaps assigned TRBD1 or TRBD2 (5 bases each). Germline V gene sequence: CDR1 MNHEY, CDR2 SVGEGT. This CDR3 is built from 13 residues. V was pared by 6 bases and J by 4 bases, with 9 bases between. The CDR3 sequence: CASRGGGTGELFF. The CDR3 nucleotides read TGTGCCAGCAGAGGTGGGGGCACCGGGGAGCTGTTTTTT.

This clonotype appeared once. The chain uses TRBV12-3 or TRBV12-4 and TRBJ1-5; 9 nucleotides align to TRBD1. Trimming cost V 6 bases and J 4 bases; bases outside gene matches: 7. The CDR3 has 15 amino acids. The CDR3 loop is CASSTGTGPNQPQHF. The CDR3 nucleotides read TGTGCCAGCAGCACCGGGACAGGGCCAAATCAGCCCCAGCATTTT.